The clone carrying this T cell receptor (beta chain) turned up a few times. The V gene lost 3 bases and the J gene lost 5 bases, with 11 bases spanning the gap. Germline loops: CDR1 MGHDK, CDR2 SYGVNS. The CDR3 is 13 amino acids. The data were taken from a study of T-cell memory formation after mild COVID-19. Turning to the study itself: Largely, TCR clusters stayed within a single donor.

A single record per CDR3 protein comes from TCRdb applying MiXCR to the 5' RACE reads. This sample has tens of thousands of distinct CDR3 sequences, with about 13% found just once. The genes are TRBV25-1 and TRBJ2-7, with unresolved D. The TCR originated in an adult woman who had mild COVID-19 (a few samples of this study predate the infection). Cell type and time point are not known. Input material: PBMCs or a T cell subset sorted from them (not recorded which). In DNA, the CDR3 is TGTGCCAGCAGTGACAATTGGGGTAACGAGCAGTACTTC. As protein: CASSDNWGNEQYF.